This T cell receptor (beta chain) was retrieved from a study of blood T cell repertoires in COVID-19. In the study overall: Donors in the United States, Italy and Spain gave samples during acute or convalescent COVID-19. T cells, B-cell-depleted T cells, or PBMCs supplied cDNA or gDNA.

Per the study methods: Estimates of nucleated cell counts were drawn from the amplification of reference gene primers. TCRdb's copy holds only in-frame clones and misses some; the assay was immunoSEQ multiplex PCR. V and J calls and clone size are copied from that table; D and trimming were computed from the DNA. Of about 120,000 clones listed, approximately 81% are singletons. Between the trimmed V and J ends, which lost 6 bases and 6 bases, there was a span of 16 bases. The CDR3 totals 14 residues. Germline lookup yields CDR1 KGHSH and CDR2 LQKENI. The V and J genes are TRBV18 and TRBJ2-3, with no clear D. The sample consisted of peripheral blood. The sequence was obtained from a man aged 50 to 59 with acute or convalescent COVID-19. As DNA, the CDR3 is TGTGCCAGCTCGCCTAGGTCTCGGTCCGATACGCAGTATTTT. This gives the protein CASSPRSRSDTQYF.